This TCR beta chain was observed in a study of radiotherapy plus CTLA-4 blockade in lung cancer. This table comes from immunoSEQ multiplex PCR, and its TCRdb copy is limited to in-frame clones, with some not included. The sample yields around 77,000 clones, roughly four fifths seen once. CTLA-4 blockade using ipilimumab, together with focal radiation, was received by patients with chemo-refractory metastatic non-small-cell lung cancer. The study's findings and limits: Subsequent to radiotherapy plus ipilimumab, tumor-derived TCR clones underwent expansion in blood. Early clone dynamics of blood T cells, plus interferon-beta, reportedly predicted response best.

As concerns this clone: Antigen specificity is unknown.

The starting material was peripheral blood, obtained from a patient treated with radiotherapy plus ipilimumab. The receptor was isolated from a human donor with non-small cell lung cancer whose response to radiotherapy plus ipilimumab could not be evaluated.

This CDR3 reads CASSLWEGHIYGYTF. CDR3 bases: TGTGCCAGCAGTTTATGGGAAGGACACATCTATGGCTACACCTTC. The V call is TRBV28, the J call TRBJ1-2; possibly TRBD1 for D (5 bases). The CDR3 sequence is 15 residues long. CDR1 is MDHEN and CDR2 is SYDVKM in the germline V gene. Trimming took 0 bases from V and 4 from J, leaving 12 bases between them.